These 2 T cell receptor beta chains share one sample of origin, sequenced in a study of tissue T cells after allogeneic stem cell transplantation. Some clones are missing from TCRdb's copy, which holds only in-frame ones; the method was immunoSEQ multiplex PCR. This table has 40,000 to 50,000 clones, about three quarters appearing once. Sequencing was performed on sorted cells pooled from one or two spleens. These TCRs come from a pool of C57BL/6 mice in good health.

Concerning this clone itself: These gene names are mouse names. The read ends 1 residue before the CDR3 terminus; that terminus is restored from the germline J gene. This sequence joins TRBV3 and TRBJ2-4; D call uncertain. V was trimmed by 2 bases and J by 0 bases, leaving 6 bases between them. The germline gives CDR1 SNHLY, CDR2 FYNGKV (reference sequence). The CDR3 sequence is 14 residues long. The CDR3 protein is CASSLRQSQNTLYF. CDR3 DNA (partial): TGTGCCAGCAGCTTACGGCAAAGTCAAAACACCTTGTAC.

As to this clone: The gene symbols are mouse symbols. The CDR3 end is not reached by the read, which stops 1 residue before it; the germline J gene fills it in. The rearrangement links TRBV16 to TRBJ1-4; 7 bases agree with TRBD1. Germline assignment: CDR1 SGHSA and CDR2 FRNQAP. This CDR3 contains 14 residues. With 5 bases clipped from V and 2 bases from J, the junction kept 2 bases outside the gene matches. This CDR3 is CASSETGSNERLFF. The CDR3 DNA, read in part, is TGTGCAAGCAGCGAGACAGGGTCCAACGAAAGATTATTT.